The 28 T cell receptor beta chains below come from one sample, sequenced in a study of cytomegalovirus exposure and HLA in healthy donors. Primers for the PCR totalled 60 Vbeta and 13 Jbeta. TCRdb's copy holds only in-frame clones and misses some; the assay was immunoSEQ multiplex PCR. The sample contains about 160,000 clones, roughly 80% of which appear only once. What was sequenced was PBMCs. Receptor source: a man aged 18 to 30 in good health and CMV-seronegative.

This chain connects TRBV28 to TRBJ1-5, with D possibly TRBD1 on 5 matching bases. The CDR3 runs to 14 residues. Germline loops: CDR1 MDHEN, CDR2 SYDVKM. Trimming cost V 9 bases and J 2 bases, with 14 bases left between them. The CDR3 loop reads CASWDSTRNQPQHF. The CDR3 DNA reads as TGTGCCAGTTGGGACTCGACCCGCAATCAGCCCCAGCATTTT.

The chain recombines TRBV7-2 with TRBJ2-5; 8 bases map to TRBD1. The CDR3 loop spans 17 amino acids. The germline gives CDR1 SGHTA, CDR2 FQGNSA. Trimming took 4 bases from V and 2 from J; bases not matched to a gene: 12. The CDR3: CASSYSPTGTGQETQYF. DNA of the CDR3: TGTGCCAGCAGCTACTCTCCCACCGGGACAGGACAAGAGACCCAGTACTTC.

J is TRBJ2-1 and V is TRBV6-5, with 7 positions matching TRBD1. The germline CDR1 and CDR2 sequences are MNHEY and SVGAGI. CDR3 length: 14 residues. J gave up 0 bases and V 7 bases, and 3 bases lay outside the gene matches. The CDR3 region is CASNPGGSYNEQFF. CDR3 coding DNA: TGTGCCAGCAACCCAGGGGGCTCCTACAATGAGCAGTTCTTC.

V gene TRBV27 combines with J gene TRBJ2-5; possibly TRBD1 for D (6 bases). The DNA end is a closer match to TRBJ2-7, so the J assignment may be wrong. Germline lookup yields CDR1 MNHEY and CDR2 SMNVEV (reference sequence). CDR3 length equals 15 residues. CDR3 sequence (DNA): TGTGCCAGCAGTTTTTCCAGGGGATCCACCTACGAGCAGTACTTC. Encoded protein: CASSFSRGSTYEQYF.

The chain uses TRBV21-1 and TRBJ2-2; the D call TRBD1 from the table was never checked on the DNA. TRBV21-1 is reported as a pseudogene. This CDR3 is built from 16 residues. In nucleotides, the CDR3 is TGTGCCAGCAGGCCCGGGACAGCCTTGAACACCGGGGAGCTGTTTTTT. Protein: CASRPGTALNTGELFF.

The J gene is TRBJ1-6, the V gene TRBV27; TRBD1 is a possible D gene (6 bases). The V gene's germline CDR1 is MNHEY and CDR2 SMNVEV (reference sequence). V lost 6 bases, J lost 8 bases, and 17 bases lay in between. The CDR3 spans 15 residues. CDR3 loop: CASSLGMGADSPLHF. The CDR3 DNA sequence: TGTGCCAGCAGCTTAGGCATGGGGGCGGATTCACCCCTCCACTTT.

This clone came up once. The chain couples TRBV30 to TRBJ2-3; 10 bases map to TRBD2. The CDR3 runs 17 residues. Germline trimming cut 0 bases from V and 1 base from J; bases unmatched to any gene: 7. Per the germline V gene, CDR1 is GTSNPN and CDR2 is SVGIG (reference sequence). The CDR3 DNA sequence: TGTGCCTGGAGTGTACTTAGTCTAGCGGGGGGCACAGATACGCAGTATTTT. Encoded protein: CAWSVLSLAGGTDTQYF.

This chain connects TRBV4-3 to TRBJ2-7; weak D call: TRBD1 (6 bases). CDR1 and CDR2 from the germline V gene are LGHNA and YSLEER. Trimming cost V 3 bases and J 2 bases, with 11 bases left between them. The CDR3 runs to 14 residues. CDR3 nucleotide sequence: TGCGCCAGCAGCCACGGGGACAATCCCTACGAGCAGTACTTC. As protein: CASSHGDNPYEQYF.

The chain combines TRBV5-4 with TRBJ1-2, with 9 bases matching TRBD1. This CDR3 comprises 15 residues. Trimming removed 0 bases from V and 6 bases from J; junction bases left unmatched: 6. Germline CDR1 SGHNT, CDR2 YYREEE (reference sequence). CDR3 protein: CASSLAGDRENGYTF. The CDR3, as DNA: TGTGCCAGCAGCTTGGCGGGGGACAGGGAAAATGGCTACACCTTC.

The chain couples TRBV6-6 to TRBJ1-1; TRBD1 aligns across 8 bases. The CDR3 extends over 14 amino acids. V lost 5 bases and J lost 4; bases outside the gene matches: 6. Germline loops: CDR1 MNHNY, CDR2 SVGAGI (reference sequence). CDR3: CASSARQGSTEAFF. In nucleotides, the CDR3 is TGTGCCAGCAGTGCCCGACAGGGGAGCACTGAAGCTTTCTTT.

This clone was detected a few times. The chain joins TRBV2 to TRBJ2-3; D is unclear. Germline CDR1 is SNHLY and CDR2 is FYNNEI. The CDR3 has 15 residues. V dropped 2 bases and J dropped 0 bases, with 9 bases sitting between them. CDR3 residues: CASSETGFSTDTQYF. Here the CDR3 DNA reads TGTGCCAGCAGTGAAACGGGTTTTAGCACAGATACGCAGTATTTT.

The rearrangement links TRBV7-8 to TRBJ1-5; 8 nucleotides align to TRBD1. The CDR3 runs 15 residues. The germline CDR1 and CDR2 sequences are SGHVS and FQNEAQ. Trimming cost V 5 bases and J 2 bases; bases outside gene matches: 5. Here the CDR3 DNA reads TGTGCCAGCAGCCAGACAGGGGAGGGCAATCAGCCCCAGCATTTT. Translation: CASSQTGEGNQPQHF. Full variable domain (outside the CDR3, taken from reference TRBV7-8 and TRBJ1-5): GAGVSQSPRYKVAKRGQDVALRCDPISGHVSLFWYQQALGQGPEFLTYFQNEAQLDKSGLPSDRFFAERPEGSVSTLKIQRTQQEDSAVYLCASSQTGEGNQPQHFGDGTRLSIL.

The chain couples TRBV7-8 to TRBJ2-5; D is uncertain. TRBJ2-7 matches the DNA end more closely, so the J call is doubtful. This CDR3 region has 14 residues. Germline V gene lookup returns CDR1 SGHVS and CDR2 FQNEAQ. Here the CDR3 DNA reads TGTGCCAGCAGCCACCGGGTCCAAATCTACGAGCAGTACTTC. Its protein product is CASSHRVQIYEQYF.

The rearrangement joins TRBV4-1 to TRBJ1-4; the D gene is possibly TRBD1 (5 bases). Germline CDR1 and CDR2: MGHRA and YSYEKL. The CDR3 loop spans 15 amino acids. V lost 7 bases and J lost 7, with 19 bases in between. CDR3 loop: CASMGLGLRGEKLFF. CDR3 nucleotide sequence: TGCGCCAGCATGGGCCTGGGACTACGTGGTGAAAAACTGTTTTTT.

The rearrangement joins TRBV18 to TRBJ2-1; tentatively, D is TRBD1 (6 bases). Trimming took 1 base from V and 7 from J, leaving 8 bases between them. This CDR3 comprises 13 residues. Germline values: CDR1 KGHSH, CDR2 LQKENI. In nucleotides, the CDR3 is TGTGCCAGCTCACCACTTGGGACAAATGAGCAGTTCTTC. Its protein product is CASSPLGTNEQFF. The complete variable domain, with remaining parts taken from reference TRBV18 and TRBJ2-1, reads NAGVMQNPRHLVRRRGQEARLRCSPMKGHSHVYWYRQLPEEGLKFMVYLQKENIIDESGMPKERFSAEFPKEGPSILRIQQVVRGDSAAYFCASSPLGTNEQFFGPGTRLTVL.

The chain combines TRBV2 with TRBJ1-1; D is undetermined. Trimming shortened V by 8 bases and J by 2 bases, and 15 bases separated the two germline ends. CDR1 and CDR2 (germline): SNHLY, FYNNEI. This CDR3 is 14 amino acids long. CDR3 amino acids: CASPVSGINTEAFF. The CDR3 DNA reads TGTGCCAGCCCCGTCTCGGGGATCAACACTGAAGCTTTCTTT.

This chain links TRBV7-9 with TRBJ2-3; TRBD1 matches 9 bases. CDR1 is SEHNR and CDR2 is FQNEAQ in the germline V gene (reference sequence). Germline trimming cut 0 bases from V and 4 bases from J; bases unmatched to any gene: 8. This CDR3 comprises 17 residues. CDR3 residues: CASSLAPGQGVADTQYF. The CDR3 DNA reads TGTGCCAGCAGCTTAGCACCGGGACAGGGAGTCGCAGATACGCAGTATTTT.

CDR3 in amino acids: CASSYTGGPSEQFF. The CDR3 DNA reads as TGTGCCAGCAGTTATACGGGAGGGCCCTCTGAGCAGTTCTTC. V gene TRBV25-1 combines with J gene TRBJ2-1, with TRBD2 matching over 8 bases. The CDR3 is made up of 14 amino acids. Germline-derived CDR1 and CDR2 are MGHDK and SYGVNS. The J segment lost 9 bases and the V segment lost 5 bases, leaving 9 bases of the junction unmatched.

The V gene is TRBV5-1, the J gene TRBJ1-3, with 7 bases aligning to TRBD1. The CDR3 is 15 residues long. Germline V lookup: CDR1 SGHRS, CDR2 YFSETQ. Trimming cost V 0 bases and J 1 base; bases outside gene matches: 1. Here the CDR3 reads CASSLDRGSGNTIYF. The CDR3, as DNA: TGCGCCAGCAGCTTGGACAGGGGTTCTGGAAACACCATATATTTT.

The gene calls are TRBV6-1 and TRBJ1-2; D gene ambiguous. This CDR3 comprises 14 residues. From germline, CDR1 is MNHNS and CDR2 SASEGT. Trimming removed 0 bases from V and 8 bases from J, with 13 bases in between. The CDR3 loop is CASSEAGPVRGYTF. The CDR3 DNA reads TGTGCCAGCAGTGAAGCGGGCCCCGTTCGCGGCTACACCTTC.

The CDR3 coding sequence is TGTGCCAGCAGCTTAGCTTCCAGCGGGAGGAGAGGGACGCAGTATTTT. Translation: CASSLASSGRRGTQYF. The V call is TRBV13, the J call TRBJ2-3, with 9 bases that match TRBD2. The germline gives CDR1 PRHDT, CDR2 FYEKMQ (reference sequence). The CDR3 runs to 16 residues. Losses at the gene ends were 1 base for V and 9 bases for J; bases not matched to a gene: 11.

In nucleotides, the CDR3 is TGTGCCAGCAGTGAATGGGGTCTAGCGGGGGTTGGAGAGACCCAGTACTTC. It encodes CASSEWGLAGVGETQYF. The rearrangement uses TRBV25-1 and TRBJ2-5; 10 nucleotides match TRBD2. Germline CDR1 reads MGHDK; CDR2 reads SYGVNS. CDR3 length equals 17 residues. V trimming: 1 base; J trimming: 4 bases; junction bases outside the gene matches: 9.

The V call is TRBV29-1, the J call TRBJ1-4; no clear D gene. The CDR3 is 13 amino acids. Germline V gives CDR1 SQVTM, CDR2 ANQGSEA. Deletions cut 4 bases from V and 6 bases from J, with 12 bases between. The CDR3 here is CSVGRSPDEKLFF. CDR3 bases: TGCAGCGTTGGTCGGAGCCCTGATGAAAAACTGTTTTTT.

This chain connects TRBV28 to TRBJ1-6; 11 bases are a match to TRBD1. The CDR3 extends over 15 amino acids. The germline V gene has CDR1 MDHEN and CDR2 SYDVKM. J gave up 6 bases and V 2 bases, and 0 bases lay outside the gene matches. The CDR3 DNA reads TGTGCCAGCAGTTTAGGGACAGGGGGTAATTCACCCCTCCACTTT. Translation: CASSLGTGGNSPLHF.

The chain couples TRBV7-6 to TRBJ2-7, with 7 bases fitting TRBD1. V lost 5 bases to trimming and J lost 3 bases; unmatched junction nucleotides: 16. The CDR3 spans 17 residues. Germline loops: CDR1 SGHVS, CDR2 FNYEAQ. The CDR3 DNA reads TGTGCCAGCAGCCTTAAAGTAGGGACAGCAAAGGACTACGAGCAGTACTTC. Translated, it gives CASSLKVGTAKDYEQYF.

As DNA, the CDR3 is TGTGCCAGCAGTGTACAGGGGCTGAAAGAGACCCAGTACTTC. Protein sequence: CASSVQGLKETQYF. The gene calls are TRBV2 and TRBJ2-5, with TRBD1 matching 7 bases. V lost 4 bases and J lost 3; bases outside the gene matches: 5. CDR1 and CDR2 from the germline V gene are SNHLY and FYNNEI. This CDR3 contains 14 residues.

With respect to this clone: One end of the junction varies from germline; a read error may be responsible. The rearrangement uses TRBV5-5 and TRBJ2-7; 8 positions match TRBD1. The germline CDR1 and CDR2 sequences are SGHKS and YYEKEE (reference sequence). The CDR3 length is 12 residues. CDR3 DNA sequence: TGTGCCCCCAAAGCGGACAGGGACGAGGCAAACTTC. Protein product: CAPKADRDEANF.

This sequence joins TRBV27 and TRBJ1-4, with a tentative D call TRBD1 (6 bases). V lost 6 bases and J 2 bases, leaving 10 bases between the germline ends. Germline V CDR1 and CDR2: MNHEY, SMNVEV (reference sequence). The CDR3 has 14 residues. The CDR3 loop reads CASSRGRTNEKLFF. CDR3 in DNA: TGTGCCAGCAGCAGGGGCCGGACTAATGAAAAACTGTTTTTT.